This paragraph covers one T cell receptor beta chain sequence. The germline gives CDR1 ENHRY, CDR2 SYGVKD. Trimming left V 9 bases short and J 2 bases short, with 14 bases between. The CDR3 sequence is 13 residues long. This entry is derived from a study of blood T cell dynamics during melanoma immunotherapy. In the study overall: Standard first-line treatment here was pembrolizumab or nivolumab plus ipilimumab in metastatic melanoma.

Sequencing used immunoSEQ multiplex PCR; TCRdb keeps in-frame clones, though not all of them. The sample contains roughly 5,900 clones, 80% to 85% of which appear only once. Time point denoted: week 3, after first cycle of checkpoint inhibitor. At 12 weeks after first infusion, RECIST 1.1 defined response for most patients. The material sequenced was blood, taken from a patient treated with checkpoint blockade. This TCR was recovered from a human donor with melanoma. V is TRBV10-3 and J is TRBJ2-7, with D tentatively TRBD2 (6 bases). CDR3 in amino acids: CAMAPGVAYEQYF. The CDR3 DNA follows: TGTGCCATGGCCCCGGGAGTCGCCTACGAGCAGTACTTC.